The T cell receptor (beta chain) under discussion was sequenced for a study of T-cell reconstitution after alpha-beta-depleted transplantation in children. Study results and caveats: Surviving recipient T cells and thymic progenitors produced the high day-60 TCRbeta diversity seen in some patients. Most T-cell counts and diversity one year after the transplant came from T cells that were newly produced.

In this sample, this clonotype turned up a few times. Antigen: not known. The J segment lost 6 bases and the V segment lost 5 bases, leaving 12 bases of the junction unmatched. CDR1 and CDR2 from the germline V gene are MNHNS and SASEGT. This CDR3 is 15 amino acids long. During its preparation, the TCRbeta library received unique molecular identifiers. TCRdb re-called the PCR reads with MiXCR, one entry per CDR3 protein. This sample has about 870,000 distinct CDR3 sequences; 16% occur once, and the top ten carry roughly 4.8%. The chain joins TRBV6-1 to TRBJ2-7; 8 bases are a match to TRBD1. The sequences come from PBMCs, mostly from graft donor cells, collected 360 days after TCRalphabeta/CD19-depleted stem cell transplant. The origin of this receptor is a male patient aged 10-17 years who had a stem cell transplant for acute lymphoblastic leukemia, so the T cells may come from the graft donor. For the CDR3, the DNA is TGTGCCAGCAGTCGAATCAGGGGGCGCGGTAGCGAGCAGTACTTC. Its translation is CASSRIRGRGSEQYF.